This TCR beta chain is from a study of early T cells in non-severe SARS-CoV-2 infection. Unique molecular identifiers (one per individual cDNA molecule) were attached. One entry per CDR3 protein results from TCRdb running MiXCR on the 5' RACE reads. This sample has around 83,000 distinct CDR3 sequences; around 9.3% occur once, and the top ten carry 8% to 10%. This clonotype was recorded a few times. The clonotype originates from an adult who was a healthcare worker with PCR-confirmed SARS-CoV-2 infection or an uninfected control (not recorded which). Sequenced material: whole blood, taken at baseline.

The chain's CDR3 is CASSALGGPLFF. The CDR3 coding sequence is TGTGCCAGCAGTGCCCTCGGGGGCCCTCTGTTCTTC. The chain couples TRBV27 to TRBJ2-1; the D call may be TRBD1 or TRBD2 (6 bases each). Germline V gene data show CDR1 as MNHEY and CDR2 as SMNVEV (reference sequence). V dropped 5 bases and J dropped 15 bases, with 17 bases sitting between them. The CDR3 is 12 residues long.